These 22 T cell receptor beta chains were sequenced from one sample in a study of molecular identifiers for immune sequencing clone quantification listed by TCRdb under 2018. The method was PCR. The run used a NextSeq 500. The public sequencing data were trimmed at Q25 with fastp and processed into clonotypes with MiXCR by TCRdb, which kept only in-frame beta chains. Duplicate CDR3 protein sequences are folded into a single record with the most common DNA and genes. In this sample the table shows about 630,000 distinct CDR3 sequences, roughly 23% of which occur a single time. 0.75% to 0.8% of the sample is taken by the ten largest. The specimen sequenced was naive CD8+ T cells from blood, with Jurkat cell RNA spiked in. The sample's cell subset or site label, decoded: FACS-sorted CD8+CD4-CCR7+CD45RA+ naive T cells. The origin of the receptors is a human donor in good health. Some libraries in this study had Jurkat cell RNA spiked in.

As regards this clonotype: This may stem from a read error, because a much larger clone lies one nucleotide away. V and J are TRBV7-6 and TRBJ2-3; maybe TRBD1 (7 bases). The germline CDR1 and CDR2 sequences are SGHVS and FNYEAQ. The length of the CDR3 is 17 residues. Trimming pared 1 base from V and 3 bases from J, leaving 17 bases between. The CDR3 loop is CASSLVPSEGATDTQYF. The CDR3 DNA is TGTGCCAGCAGCTTAGTGCCTAGCGAGGGGGCGACAGATACGCAGTATTTT.

This clonotype was observed a handful of times. V gene TRBV4-1 combines with J gene TRBJ1-5; the match to TRBD1 covers 9 bases. The CDR3 has 15 amino acids. Germline lookup yields CDR1 MGHRA and CDR2 YSYEKL. V shed 6 bases and J 4 bases; nucleotides not matched to a gene: 7. CDR3 sequence: CASSEGQGFNQPQHF. In DNA form, the CDR3 reads TGCGCCAGCAGTGAAGGACAGGGGTTTAATCAGCCCCAGCATTTT.

This clonotype was picked up one time. Without the conserved terminal phenylalanine or tryptophan, this CDR3 likely stems from a read error. V and J are TRBV20-1 and TRBJ2-7; TRBD1 is a possible D gene (6 bases). The CDR3 length is 14 residues. V shed 0 bases and J shed 2 bases, with 11 bases lying between them. Per the germline V gene, CDR1 is DFQATT and CDR2 is SNEGSKA (reference sequence). CDR3 in amino acids: CSARDTGSTYEQYL. The CDR3 nucleotides read TGCAGTGCTAGAGATACAGGGAGCACCTACGAGCAGTACTTA.

The rearrangement links TRBV4-1 to TRBJ2-7, with D perhaps TRBD1 or TRBD2 (5 bases each). The V gene's germline CDR1 is MGHRA and CDR2 YSYEKL. Trimming stripped 0 bases from V and 9 bases from J, with 21 bases between. There are 16 residues in the CDR3. DNA of the CDR3: TGCGCCAGCAGCCAAGATTCGAGGGTAGGGGTGGAAGTGCAGTACTTC. Its translation: CASSQDSRVGVEVQYF.

This clonotype was recorded at least ten times. V is TRBV4-3 and J is TRBJ2-7; unclear D gene. Per germline, CDR1 LGHNA and CDR2 YSLEER. V dropped 0 bases and J dropped 3 bases, with 9 bases sitting between them. The CDR3 length is 14 residues. The CDR3 nucleotides are TGCGCCAGCAGCCAAGATCAAGGGCACTACGAGCAGTACTTC. The encoded protein is CASSQDQGHYEQYF.

This clonotype was observed a few times. The chain employs TRBV7-6 and TRBJ1-1; D possibly corresponds to TRBD1 (6 bases). Deletions cut 4 bases from V and 0 bases from J, with 18 bases between. Germline lookup yields CDR1 SGHVS and CDR2 FNYEAQ. The CDR3 has 17 amino acids. CDR3 in DNA: TGTGCCAGCAGCTCATCAGCCACGGGACACTTGAACACTGAAGCTTTCTTT. This codes for CASSSSATGHLNTEAFF.

Regarding this clonotype: A single base separates this from a much larger clone, so it may be a read error. The CDR3 DNA is TGTGCCAGCAGTGATATCGGGGTTGCCTACGAGCAGTACTTC. Residues: CASSDIGVAYEQYF. V usage is TRBV25-1 and J usage is TRBJ2-7; possibly TRBD2 for D (5 bases). The CDR3 has 14 residues. Germline V lookup: CDR1 MGHDK, CDR2 SYGVNS. With 3 bases removed from V and 2 bases from J, the gap between germline ends came to 11 bases.

About this clonotype: It is likely a read error, because the conserved phenylalanine at the end of the CDR3 is missing. V usage is TRBV28 and J usage is TRBJ1-1; D remains ambiguous. CDR1 MDHEN and CDR2 SYDVKM come from the germline V gene. The CDR3 spans 13 residues. V was shortened by 7 bases and J by 5 bases, with 14 bases between the two germline ends. CDR3 region: CASTFLGRTEAFL. The CDR3 DNA is TGTGCCAGCACCTTTTTGGGAAGGACTGAAGCTTTCCTT.

The chain recombines TRBV24-1 with TRBJ1-5; 8 bases are a match to TRBD1. This CDR3 has 18 amino acids. Trimming cost V 7 bases and J 0 bases; bases outside gene matches: 13. The germline gives CDR1 KGHDR, CDR2 SFDVKD. CDR3 coding DNA: TGTGCCACCAGACACAGGGGGTTCAATCCCTATAGCAATCAGCCCCAGCATTTT. It is translated as CATRHRGFNPYSNQPQHF.

The chain joins TRBV19 to TRBJ2-2; either TRBD1 or TRBD2 may fit D (5 bases each). Per the germline V gene, CDR1 is LNHDA and CDR2 is SQIVND (reference sequence). The length of the CDR3 is 15 residues. Trimming left V 7 bases short and J 1 base short, with 13 bases between. CDR3 loop: CASKTGTRNTGELFF. Here the CDR3 DNA reads TGTGCCAGTAAAACGGGGACCAGGAACACCGGGGAGCTGTTTTTT.

The chain combines TRBV4-3 with TRBJ1-2; TRBD1 agrees at 10 bases. Germline CDR1 is LGHNA and CDR2 is YSLEER. The V gene end was trimmed by 5 bases and the J gene end by 6 bases; junction bases not matched to a gene: 6. The CDR3 consists of 14 residues. The CDR3 region is CASSYDRGRDGYTF. The CDR3 nucleotides read TGCGCCAGCAGCTATGACAGGGGGCGAGATGGCTACACCTTC.

This clonotype was counted only a few times. At one boundary the junction diverges from the germline segment, which might be a read error. The chain employs TRBV19 and TRBJ2-4, with TRBD1 as a possible D gene (6 bases). Per the germline V gene, CDR1 is LNHDA and CDR2 is SQIVND (reference sequence). The CDR3 spans 12 residues. CDR3 residues: CASSSDRLVQYF. The CDR3 DNA is TGTGCCAGCAGTAGCGACAGGTTGGTTCAGTACTTC.

Regarding this clonotype: A read error may explain this, as a much larger clone is one base away. V is TRBV7-9 and J is TRBJ1-4; D not resolved. V gave up 1 base and J gave up 8 bases, with 11 bases separating them. Germline V gene data show CDR1 as SEHNR and CDR2 as FQNEAQ (reference sequence). The CDR3 is 14 amino acids. The CDR3 here is CASSLDGGIEKLFF. The DNA for the CDR3 is TGTGCCAGCAGCTTAGATGGAGGGATAGAAAAACTGTTTTTT.

The genes are TRBV20-1 and TRBJ2-1; 9 bases match TRBD1. With 4 bases clipped from V and 4 bases from J, the junction kept 8 bases outside the gene matches. Germline CDR1 DFQATT, CDR2 SNEGSKA (reference sequence). The CDR3 runs to 15 residues. CDR3 bases: TGCAGTGCTACTGGCCGGGACAGGGTTTACAATGAGCAGTTCTTC. It specifies CSATGRDRVYNEQFF.

About this clonotype itself: A much more abundant neighbour one base away suggests this may be a read error. The chain recombines TRBV7-2 with TRBJ1-5; D gene unclear. CDR3 length: 16 amino acids. Deletions cut 8 bases from V and 3 bases from J, with 20 bases between. The germline V gene encodes CDR1 SGHTA and CDR2 FQGNSA. CDR3: CASGSAPGVSNQPQHF. As DNA, the CDR3 is TGTGCCAGCGGCTCTGCCCCTGGGGTTTCCAATCAGCCCCAGCATTTT.

This clonotype was detected ten times or more. The chain uses TRBV4-1 and TRBJ2-7; D gene ambiguous. Germline values: CDR1 MGHRA, CDR2 YSYEKL. There are 13 residues in the CDR3. V was shortened by 2 bases and J by 4 bases, with 9 bases between the two germline ends. The CDR3 spells CASSQPGRYEQYF. The CDR3 nucleotides are TGCGCCAGCAGCCAACCCGGACGGTACGAGCAGTACTTC.

This clonotype has at least ten counts. The rearrangement links TRBV27 to TRBJ2-7; TRBD2 matches 11 bases. CDR3 length: 16 amino acids. Unmatched junction bases numbered 7, after V lost 5 bases and J lost 1 base. The V gene's germline CDR1 is MNHEY and CDR2 SMNVEV (reference sequence). The CDR3 region has the DNA TGTGCCAGCAGTCCTCAACTAGCGGGGGTTTCCTACGAGCAGTACTTC. Translated: CASSPQLAGVSYEQYF.

A remark on this clonotype: A much larger clone is a single base away; this may be a read error. This chain uses TRBV7-8 with TRBJ1-3; D is uncertain. The CDR3 has 12 amino acids. CDR1 and CDR2 from the germline V gene are SGHVS and FQNEAQ. The CDR3 bases are TGTGCCAACAGCTTAGTTGGAAACACCATATATTTT. Translated: CANSLVGNTIYF.

This clonotype has only a few counts. A clone one base away is much larger, so this may be a read error. J is TRBJ1-5 and V is TRBV7-9; the D is unclear. Germline CDR1 reads SEHNR; CDR2 reads FQNEAQ (reference sequence). The CDR3 is made up of 14 amino acids. The CDR3 DNA is TGTGTCAGCAGCCACTCCACAGGCAATCAGCCCCAGCATTTT. Its translation: CVSSHSTGNQPQHF.

This clonotype was picked up many times. The chain links TRBV27 to TRBJ2-6; D possibly uses TRBD1 or TRBD2 (6 bases each). V was trimmed by 2 bases and J by 6 bases, leaving 14 bases between them. The CDR3 has 16 amino acids. CDR1 is MNHEY and CDR2 is SMNVEV in the germline V gene (reference sequence). The chain's CDR3 is CASSLGGRGPANVLTF. The DNA for the CDR3 is TGTGCCAGCAGTTTAGGGGGGCGAGGACCGGCCAACGTCCTGACTTTC.

The sample holds a few counts of this clonotype. In DNA form, the CDR3 reads TGTGCCAGCAGAGCCGGGGCTACATGGGACGAGCAGTACTTC. Protein product: CASRAGATWDEQYF. The chain combines TRBV6-5 with TRBJ2-7; tentatively, D is TRBD1 or TRBD2 (5 bases each). CDR3 length: 14 residues. CDR1 is MNHEY, CDR2 SVGAGI, per germline. V was trimmed by 6 bases and J by 5 bases, leaving 17 bases between them.

On this clonotype: This clone may be a read error of a much larger clone one base away. The genes are TRBV19 and TRBJ2-7; D is ambiguous. V was shortened by 3 bases and J by 4 bases, with 25 bases between the two germline ends. The germline CDR1 and CDR2 sequences are LNHDA and SQIVND (reference sequence). The CDR3 spans 18 residues. CDR3 sequence: CASSIATPFRTRTYEQYF. The DNA of the CDR3 is TGTGCCAGTAGTATTGCGACCCCGTTCCGGACCCGTACTTACGAGCAGTACTTC. Based on the CDR3 plus reference TRBV19 and TRBJ2-7, the full variable domain is DGGITQSPKYLFRKEGQNVTLSCEQNLNHDAMYWYRQDPGQGLRLIYYSQIVNDFQKGDIAEGYSVSREKKESFPLTVTSAQKNPTAFYLCASSIATPFRTRTYEQYFGPGTRLTVT.